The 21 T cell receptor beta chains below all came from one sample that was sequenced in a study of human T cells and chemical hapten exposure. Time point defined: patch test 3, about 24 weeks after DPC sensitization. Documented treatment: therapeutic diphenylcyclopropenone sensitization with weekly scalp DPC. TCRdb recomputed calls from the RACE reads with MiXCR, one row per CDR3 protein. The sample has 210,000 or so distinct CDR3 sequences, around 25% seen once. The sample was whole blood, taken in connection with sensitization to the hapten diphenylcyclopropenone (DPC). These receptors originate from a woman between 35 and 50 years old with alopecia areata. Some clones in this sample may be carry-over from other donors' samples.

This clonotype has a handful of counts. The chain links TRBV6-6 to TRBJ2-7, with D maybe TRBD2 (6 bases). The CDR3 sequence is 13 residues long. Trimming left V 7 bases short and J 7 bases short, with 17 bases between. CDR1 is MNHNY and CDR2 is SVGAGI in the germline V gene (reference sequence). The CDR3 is CASNRGGAGEQYF. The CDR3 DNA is TGTGCCAGCAACCGGGGCGGAGCGGGTGAGCAGTACTTC.

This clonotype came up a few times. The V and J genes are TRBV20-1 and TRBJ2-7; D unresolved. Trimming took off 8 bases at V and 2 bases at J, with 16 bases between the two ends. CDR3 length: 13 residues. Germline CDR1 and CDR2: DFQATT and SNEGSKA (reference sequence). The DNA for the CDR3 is TGCAGTTCCGTCCCGGATCTAACCTACGAGCAGTACTTC. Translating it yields CSSVPDLTYEQYF.

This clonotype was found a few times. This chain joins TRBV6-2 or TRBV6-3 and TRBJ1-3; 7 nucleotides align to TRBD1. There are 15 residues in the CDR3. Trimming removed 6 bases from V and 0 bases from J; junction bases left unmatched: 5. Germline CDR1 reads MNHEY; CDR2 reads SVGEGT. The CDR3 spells CASSWGQRSGNTIYF. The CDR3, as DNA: TGTGCCAGCAGCTGGGGACAGCGCTCTGGAAACACCATATATTTT.

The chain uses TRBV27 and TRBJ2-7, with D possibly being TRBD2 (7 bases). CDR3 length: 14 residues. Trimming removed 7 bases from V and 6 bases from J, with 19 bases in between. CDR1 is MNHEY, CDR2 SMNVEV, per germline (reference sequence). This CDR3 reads CASTAWGGLREQYF. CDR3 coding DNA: TGTGCCAGCACCGCGTGGGGGGGGCTTCGCGAGCAGTACTTC.

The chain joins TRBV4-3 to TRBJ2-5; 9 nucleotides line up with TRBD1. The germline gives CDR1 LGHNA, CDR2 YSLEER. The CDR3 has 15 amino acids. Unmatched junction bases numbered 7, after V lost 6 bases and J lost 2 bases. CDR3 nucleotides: TGCGCCAGCAGTCAGCGGGACAGGGTTCAAGAGACCCAGTACTTC. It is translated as CASSQRDRVQETQYF.

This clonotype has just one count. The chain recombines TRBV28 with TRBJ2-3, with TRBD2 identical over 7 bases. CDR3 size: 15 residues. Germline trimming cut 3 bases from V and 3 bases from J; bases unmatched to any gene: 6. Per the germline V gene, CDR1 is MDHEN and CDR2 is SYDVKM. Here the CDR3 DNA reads TGTGCCAGCAGTTTGCTGGGCGGGAGTACAGATACGCAGTATTTT. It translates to CASSLLGGSTDTQYF.

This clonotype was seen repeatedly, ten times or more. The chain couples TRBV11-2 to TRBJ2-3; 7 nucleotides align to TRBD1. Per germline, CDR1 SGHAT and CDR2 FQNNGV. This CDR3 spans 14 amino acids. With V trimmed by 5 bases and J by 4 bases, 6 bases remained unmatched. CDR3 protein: CASSVQGSADTQYF. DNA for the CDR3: TGTGCCAGCAGCGTACAGGGGTCGGCAGATACGCAGTATTTT.

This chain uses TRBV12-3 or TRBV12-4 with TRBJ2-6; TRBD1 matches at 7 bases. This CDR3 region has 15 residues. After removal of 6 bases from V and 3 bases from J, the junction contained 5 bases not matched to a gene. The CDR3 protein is CASSVTGVGANVLTF. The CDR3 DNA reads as TGTGCCAGCAGCGTTACAGGGGTTGGGGCCAACGTCCTGACTTTC.

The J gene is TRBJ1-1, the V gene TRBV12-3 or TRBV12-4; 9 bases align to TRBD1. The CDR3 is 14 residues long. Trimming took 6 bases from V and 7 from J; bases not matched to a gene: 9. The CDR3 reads CASRPGQGGGEAFF. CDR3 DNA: TGTGCCAGCAGGCCGGGACAGGGAGGCGGTGAAGCTTTCTTT.

Here the CDR3 reads CASSRTGVQLGEQFF. The CDR3 nucleotides read TGCGCCAGCAGCCGGACAGGAGTCCAACTTGGCGAGCAGTTCTTC. The J gene is TRBJ2-1, the V gene TRBV5-1; the match to TRBD1 covers 7 bases. Trimming removed 4 bases from V and 10 bases from J; junction bases left unmatched: 14. The CDR3 consists of 15 residues. In germline, CDR1 is SGHRS, CDR2 YFSETQ.

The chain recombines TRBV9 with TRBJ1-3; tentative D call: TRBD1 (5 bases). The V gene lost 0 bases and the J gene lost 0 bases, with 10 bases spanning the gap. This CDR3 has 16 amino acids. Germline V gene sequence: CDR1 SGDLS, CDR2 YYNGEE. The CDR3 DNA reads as TGTGCCAGCAGCGTAGGTGGAGGGGTCTCTGGAAACACCATATATTTT. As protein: CASSVGGGVSGNTIYF.

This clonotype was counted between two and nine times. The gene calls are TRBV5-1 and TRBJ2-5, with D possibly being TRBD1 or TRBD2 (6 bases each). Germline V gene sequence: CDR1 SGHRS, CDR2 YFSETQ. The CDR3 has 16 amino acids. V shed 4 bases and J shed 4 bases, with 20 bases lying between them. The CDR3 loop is CASSPVGGRFAETQYF. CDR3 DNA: TGCGCCAGCAGCCCGGTCGGGGGCCGGTTCGCAGAGACCCAGTACTTC. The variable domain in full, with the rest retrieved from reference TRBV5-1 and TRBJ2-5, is KAGVTQTPRYLIKTRGQQVTLSCSPISGHRSVSWYQQTPGQGLQFLFEYFSETQRNKGNFPGRFSGRQFSNSRSEMNVSTLELGDSALYLCASSPVGGRFAETQYFGPGTRLLVL.

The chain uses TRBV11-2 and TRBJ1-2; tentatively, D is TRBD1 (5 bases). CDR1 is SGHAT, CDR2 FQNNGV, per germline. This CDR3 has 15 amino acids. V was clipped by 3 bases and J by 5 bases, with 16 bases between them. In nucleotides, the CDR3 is TGTGCCAGCAGCTTTCAAGGGGCGGGGGGGTATGGCTACACCTTC. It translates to CASSFQGAGGYGYTF.

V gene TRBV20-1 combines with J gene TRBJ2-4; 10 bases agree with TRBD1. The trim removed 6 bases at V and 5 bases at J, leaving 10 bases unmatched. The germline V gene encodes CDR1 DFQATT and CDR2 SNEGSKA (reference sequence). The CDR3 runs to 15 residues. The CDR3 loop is CSAYRQGARQNIQYF. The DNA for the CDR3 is TGCAGTGCATATCGACAGGGGGCTCGCCAAAACATTCAGTACTTC.

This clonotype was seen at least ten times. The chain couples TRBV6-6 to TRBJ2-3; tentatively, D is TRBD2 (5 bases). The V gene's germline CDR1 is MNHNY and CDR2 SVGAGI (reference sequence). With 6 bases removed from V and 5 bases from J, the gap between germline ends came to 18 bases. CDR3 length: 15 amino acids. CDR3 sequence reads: CASRPSGQGLDTQYF. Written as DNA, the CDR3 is TGTGCCAGCAGGCCCAGCGGCCAAGGCTTAGATACGCAGTATTTT.

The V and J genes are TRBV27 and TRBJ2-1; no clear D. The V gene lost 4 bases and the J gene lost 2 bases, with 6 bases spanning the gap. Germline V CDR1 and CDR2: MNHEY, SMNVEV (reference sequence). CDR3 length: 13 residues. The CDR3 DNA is TGTGCCAGCAGTTCCTTGGCCTACAATGAGCAGTTCTTC. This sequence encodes CASSSLAYNEQFF.

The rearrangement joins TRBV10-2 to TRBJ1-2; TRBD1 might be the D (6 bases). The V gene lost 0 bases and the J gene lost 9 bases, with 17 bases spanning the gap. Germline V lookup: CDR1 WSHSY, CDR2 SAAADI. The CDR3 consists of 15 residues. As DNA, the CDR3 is TGCGCCAGCAGTGAGTCAGTTCTGGGGGGGCGGCGCTACACCTTC. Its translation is CASSESVLGGRRYTF.

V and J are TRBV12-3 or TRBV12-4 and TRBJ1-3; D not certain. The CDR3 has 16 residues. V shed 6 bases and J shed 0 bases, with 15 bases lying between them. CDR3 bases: TGTGCCAGCAGATCCGCCGGGATCCCCTCTGGAAACACCATATATTTT. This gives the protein CASRSAGIPSGNTIYF.

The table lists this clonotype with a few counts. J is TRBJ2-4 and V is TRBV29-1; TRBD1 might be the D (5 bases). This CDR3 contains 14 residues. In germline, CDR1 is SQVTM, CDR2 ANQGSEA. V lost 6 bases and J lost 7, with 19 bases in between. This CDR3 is CSVADSPHKNIQYF. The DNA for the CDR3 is TGCAGCGTCGCCGACAGTCCCCACAAGAACATTCAGTACTTC. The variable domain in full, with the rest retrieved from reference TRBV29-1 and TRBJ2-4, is SAVISQKPSRDICQRGTSLTIQCQVDSQVTMMFWYRQQPGQSLTLIATANQGSEATYESGFVIDKFPISRPNLTFSTLTVSNMSPEDSSIYLCSVADSPHKNIQYFGAGTRLSVL.

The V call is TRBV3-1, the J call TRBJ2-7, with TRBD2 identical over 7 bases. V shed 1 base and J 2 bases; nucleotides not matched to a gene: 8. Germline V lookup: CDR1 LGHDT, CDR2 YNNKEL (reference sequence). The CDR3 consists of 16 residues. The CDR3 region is CASSQGEGLSPYEQYF. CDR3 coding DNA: TGTGCCAGCAGCCAAGGAGAGGGACTATCCCCCTACGAGCAGTACTTC.

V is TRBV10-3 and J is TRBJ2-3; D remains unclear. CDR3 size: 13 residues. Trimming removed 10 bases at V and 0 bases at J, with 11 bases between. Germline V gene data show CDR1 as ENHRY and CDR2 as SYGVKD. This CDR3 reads CATLVTSTDTQYF. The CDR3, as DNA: TGTGCCACCCTCGTAACTAGCACAGATACGCAGTATTTT.